These T cell receptor beta chains were read from a single sample in a study of Graves' ophthalmopathy and Graves' hyperthyroidism. TCRdb reprocessed the multiplex PCR reads with MiXCR, giving one entry per CDR3 protein. The table lists about 240,000 distinct CDR3 sequences, around 50% of them singletons. The sample consisted of peripheral blood. The receptors shown here come from an adult man with Graves' ophthalmopathy. Both conserved end residues are part of each CDR3. The D gene is left open where the match is weak. Clone size is not always given. Where it is, it says once, few, many or a class for expanded clones.

d_gene	v_gene	j_gene	abundance	CDR3nt	CDR3aa
NA	TRBV7-6	TRBJ2-7	NA	TGTGCCAGCAGCCTCGGGGGGCAGGGAAGCTCCGAGCAGTACTTC	CASSLGGQGSSEQYF
NA	TRBV20-1	TRBJ1-2	many	TGCAGGCCCGGGGGCTACACCTTC	CRPGGYTF
TRBD2	TRBV7-9	TRBJ2-2	few	TGTGCCAGCAACGGCGGGGGGCGCGACACCGGGGAGCTGTTTTTT	CASNGGGRDTGELFF
TRBD1	TRBV12-3/TRBV12-4	TRBJ2-5	NA	TGTGCCAGCAGTTCCTCCGGACAGGACCGGACTCAAGAGACCCAGTACTTC	CASSSSGQDRTQETQYF
TRBD1	TRBV19	TRBJ1-2	NA	TGTGCCAGTAGAATGGACAGGGTTAGCTATGGCTACACCTTC	CASRMDRVSYGYTF
NA	TRBV20-1	TRBJ2-5	once	TGCAGTGCTAGAGAGGACAGCCACCAAGAGACCCAGTACTTC	CSAREDSHQETQYF
NA	TRBV25-1	TRBJ1-4	many	TGTGCCAGCATCCCAGGGTTAAGAGGATATACTGAAAAACTGTTTTTT	CASIPGLRGYTEKLFF
NA	TRBV28	TRBJ1-1	NA	TGTGCCAGCAGGATGAACACTGAAGCTTTCTTT	CASRMNTEAFF
NA	TRBV11-2	TRBJ2-2	few	TGTGCCAGCAGCTTAGTGGGGTTCACCGGGGAGCTGTTTTTT	CASSLVGFTGELFF
NA	TRBV9	TRBJ2-2	NA	TGTGCCAGCAGCCTAAGTGAAGGGTTCACCGGGGAGCTGTTTTTT	CASSLSEGFTGELFF
NA	TRBV29-1	TRBJ2-2	NA	TGCAGCGGGGGGGTAGACACCGGGGAGCTGTTTTTT	CSGGVDTGELFF
NA	TRBV6-9	TRBJ1-1	NA	TGTGCCAGCAGTGAAAATGGGGTCGGGAACACTGAAGCTTTCTTT	CASSENGVGNTEAFF
NA	TRBV3-1	TRBJ2-5	NA	TGTGCCAGCAGCTTCCAGGGATACCAAGAGACCCAGTACTTC	CASSFQGYQETQYF
NA	TRBV7-2	TRBJ1-1	NA	TGTGCCAGCAGCTCGGACAGCTTGAACACTGAAGCTTCCTTT	CASSSDSLNTEASF
NA	TRBV20-1	TRBJ1-5	few	TGCAGTGCAACCACAGGGTTGCCTCAGCCCCAGCATTTT	CSATTGLPQPQHF
TRBD1	TRBV29-1	TRBJ1-1	NA	TGCAGCGCCACCGGACAGGAAATGTACACTGAAGCTTTCTTT	CSATGQEMYTEAFF